This T cell receptor beta chain was documented in a study of OX40 agonist ivuxolimab in advanced cancers. In the study overall: Ivuxolimab was an agonistic, fully human IgG2 monoclonal antibody directed against OX40 (CD134), a costimulatory receptor. Prior anti-PD-1, anti-PD-L1 or anti-CTLA-4 therapy was permitted, and checkpoint inhibitors had been received by roughly 42% of dose-escalation patients. Of the roughly 54 dose-escalation patients, hepatocellular carcinoma was present in around 20, melanoma in approximately 15, renal cell carcinoma in 9 and head and neck cancer in 9. The point of sequencing TCRbeta in the periphery was to test whether ivuxolimab changed TCR sequence diversity and drove clonal T-cell expansion. A male proportion of roughly 80% and a mean age of about 60 years, ranging from about 23 to 90, were recorded for the dose-escalation cohort. Partial responses occurred in three dose-escalation patients, of whom one had hepatocellular carcinoma and two had cutaneous melanoma. The paper describes the monotherapy dose-escalation part (N = 52 patients) of the phase I trial of ivuxolimab. Intravenous ivuxolimab was administered to patients every 2 weeks at six dose levels: 0.01, 0.1, 0.3, 1.5, 3 and 10 mg/kg. Broader findings and caveats from the paper: At doses of 0.1 to 3.0 mg/kg, clonal expansion of both CD4+ and CD8+ blood T cells was observed from baseline to week 6. In partial responders in the 0.1-3.0 mg/kg groups, normalized peripheral clonal expansion was found to be among the lowest, especially among CD8+ T cells. Low levels of normalized T-cell clonal expansion were also shown by some nonresponding patients. The antigen specificity of the peripheral T cells that underwent clonal expansion was not determined. On average, CD8+ T cells showed more expanded clones than CD4+ T cells after ivuxolimab.

To sequence the TCRbeta CDR3 region, genomic DNA was isolated from the sorted cells. TCRbeta CDR3 regions were sequenced using the immunoSEQ Assay. This is the immuneACCESS table as TCRdb keeps it, with only in-frame sequences that have V and J called. A part of the clones is gone; compared with another copy, unresolved V genes explain less than half, and the rest is unexplained. This sample has 30,000 to 35,000 clones in its table, and approximately 79% of those were observed once. Jointly, the top ten make up roughly 15% of the sample. Via the germline V gene, CDR1 is MNHEY and CDR2 SVGAGI. The CDR3 measures 15 amino acids from cysteine to phenylalanine. The DNA shown is the 45-base CDR3, in frame from base 1. V lost 6 bases and J lost 0 bases; the stretch between them is 14 bases long. Patients with autoimmune disease history or receiving systemic immunosuppression were excluded from the trial. Peripheral blood for TCR sequencing was collected from all dose cohorts at baseline, on cycle 4 day 1, and on cycle 7 day 1. Samples were obtained from an open-label, multicenter, first-in-human phase I dose-escalation trial of ivuxolimab. Adults with locally advanced or metastatic melanoma, renal cell carcinoma, hepatocellular carcinoma or head and neck squamous cell carcinoma were enrolled in the trial. CD4+ and CD8+ T cells were sorted separately from peripheral blood before TCR sequencing.

To note about this clone: What antigen it recognizes has not been identified. No clone much larger than this one lies a single base away; base qualities are absent.

This sample comprised CD4+ or CD8+ T cells sorted from blood, obtained in a trial of the OX40 agonist ivuxolimab. The chain uses TRBV6-5 and TRBJ2-5; the D gene assignment is ambiguous. The TCR originated in an adult with an advanced solid tumor such as melanoma, head and neck, liver or kidney cancer. Read as DNA, the sequence is TGTGCCAGCAGCCCAACCATCTATAACCAAGAGACCCAGTACTTC. This yields the protein CASSPTIYNQETQYF.